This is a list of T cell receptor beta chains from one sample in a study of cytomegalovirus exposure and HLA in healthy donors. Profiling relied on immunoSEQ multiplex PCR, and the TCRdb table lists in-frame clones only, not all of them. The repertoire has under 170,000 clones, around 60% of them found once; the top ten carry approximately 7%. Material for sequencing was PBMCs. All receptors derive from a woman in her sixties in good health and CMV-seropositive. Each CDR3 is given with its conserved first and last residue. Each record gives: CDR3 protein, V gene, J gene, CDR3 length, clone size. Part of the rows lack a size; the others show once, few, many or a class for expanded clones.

cdr3_aa: CASSLAATSGTGELFF
v_call: TRBV7-2
j_call: TRBJ2-2
cdr3_length: 16
clone_size: few

cdr3_aa: CTSSQERGGAEETQYF
v_call: TRBV1
j_call: TRBJ2-5
cdr3_length: 16
clone_size: .

cdr3_aa: CASSQAAGGYGYTF
v_call: TRBV28
j_call: TRBJ1-2
cdr3_length: 14
clone_size: .

cdr3_aa: CASSLDVRRVENEQFF
v_call: TRBV5-5
j_call: TRBJ2-1
cdr3_length: 16
clone_size: few

cdr3_aa: CASSFQGGNEKLFF
v_call: TRBV5-4
j_call: TRBJ1-4
cdr3_length: 14
clone_size: .

cdr3_aa: CASSTWTGSGNTIYF
v_call: TRBV7-2
j_call: TRBJ1-3
cdr3_length: 15
clone_size: .

cdr3_aa: CASSLLLAGNVNEQFF
v_call: TRBV27
j_call: TRBJ2-1
cdr3_length: 16
clone_size: .

cdr3_aa: CASSLGTSETYNEQFF
v_call: TRBV4-2
j_call: TRBJ2-1
cdr3_length: 16
clone_size: few

cdr3_aa: CASSTGTSGRRTTGELFF
v_call: TRBV11-2
j_call: TRBJ2-2
cdr3_length: 18
clone_size: few

cdr3_aa: CASSSGQSTDTQYF
v_call: TRBV28
j_call: TRBJ2-3
cdr3_length: 14
clone_size: .

cdr3_aa: CASSLVDRGLSTF
v_call: TRBV7-9
j_call: TRBJ1-2
cdr3_length: 13
clone_size: .

cdr3_aa: CASSRTGPVGYTF
v_call: TRBV28
j_call: TRBJ1-2
cdr3_length: 13
clone_size: once

cdr3_aa: CASSLRNRGGNQPQHF
v_call: TRBV28
j_call: TRBJ1-5
cdr3_length: 16
clone_size: .

cdr3_aa: CASTLAGGNEQFF
v_call: TRBV28
j_call: TRBJ2-1
cdr3_length: 13
clone_size: few

cdr3_aa: CASTVSNQPQHF
v_call: TRBV6-6
j_call: TRBJ1-5
cdr3_length: 12
clone_size: many

cdr3_aa: CASSLAGGTPGELFF
v_call: TRBV7-3
j_call: TRBJ2-2
cdr3_length: 15
clone_size: .

cdr3_aa: CASSTQGAYEQYF
v_call: TRBV6-5
j_call: TRBJ2-7
cdr3_length: 13
clone_size: .

cdr3_aa: CASTSPDRSGDTIYF
v_call: TRBV2
j_call: TRBJ1-3
cdr3_length: 15
clone_size: .

cdr3_aa: CASGRVLETQYF
v_call: TRBV7-9
j_call: TRBJ2-5
cdr3_length: 12
clone_size: .

cdr3_aa: CASTLSGQSPYEQYF
v_call: TRBV27
j_call: TRBJ2-7
cdr3_length: 15
clone_size: .

cdr3_aa: CASSQGTSSSSYEQYF
v_call: TRBV4-2
j_call: TRBJ2-7
cdr3_length: 16
clone_size: .

cdr3_aa: CASSLRGQSSGNTIYF
v_call: TRBV7-9
j_call: TRBJ1-3
cdr3_length: 16
clone_size: .

cdr3_aa: CASSGTGRTYEQYF
v_call: TRBV6-5
j_call: TRBJ2-7
cdr3_length: 14
clone_size: once

cdr3_aa: CASSLRGRGGYEQYF
v_call: TRBV27
j_call: TRBJ2-7
cdr3_length: 15
clone_size: .

cdr3_aa: CASSLNGLVAEQFF
v_call: TRBV7-3
j_call: TRBJ2-1
cdr3_length: 14
clone_size: .

cdr3_aa: CASSLGQGRREAFF
v_call: TRBV5-6
j_call: TRBJ1-1
cdr3_length: 14
clone_size: few

cdr3_aa: CASSQDIRGALRGTEAFF
v_call: TRBV4-2
j_call: TRBJ1-1
cdr3_length: 18
clone_size: .

cdr3_aa: CASSELPGTGMEKLFF
v_call: TRBV5-4
j_call: TRBJ1-4
cdr3_length: 16
clone_size: .

cdr3_aa: CASSLEHGLAGVYNEQFF
v_call: TRBV7-6
j_call: TRBJ2-1
cdr3_length: 18
clone_size: .

cdr3_aa: CAWSTGSSRGGTQYF
v_call: TRBV30
j_call: TRBJ2-5
cdr3_length: 15
clone_size: .

cdr3_aa: CASSRAQGGEKLFF
v_call: TRBV18
j_call: TRBJ1-4
cdr3_length: 14
clone_size: .